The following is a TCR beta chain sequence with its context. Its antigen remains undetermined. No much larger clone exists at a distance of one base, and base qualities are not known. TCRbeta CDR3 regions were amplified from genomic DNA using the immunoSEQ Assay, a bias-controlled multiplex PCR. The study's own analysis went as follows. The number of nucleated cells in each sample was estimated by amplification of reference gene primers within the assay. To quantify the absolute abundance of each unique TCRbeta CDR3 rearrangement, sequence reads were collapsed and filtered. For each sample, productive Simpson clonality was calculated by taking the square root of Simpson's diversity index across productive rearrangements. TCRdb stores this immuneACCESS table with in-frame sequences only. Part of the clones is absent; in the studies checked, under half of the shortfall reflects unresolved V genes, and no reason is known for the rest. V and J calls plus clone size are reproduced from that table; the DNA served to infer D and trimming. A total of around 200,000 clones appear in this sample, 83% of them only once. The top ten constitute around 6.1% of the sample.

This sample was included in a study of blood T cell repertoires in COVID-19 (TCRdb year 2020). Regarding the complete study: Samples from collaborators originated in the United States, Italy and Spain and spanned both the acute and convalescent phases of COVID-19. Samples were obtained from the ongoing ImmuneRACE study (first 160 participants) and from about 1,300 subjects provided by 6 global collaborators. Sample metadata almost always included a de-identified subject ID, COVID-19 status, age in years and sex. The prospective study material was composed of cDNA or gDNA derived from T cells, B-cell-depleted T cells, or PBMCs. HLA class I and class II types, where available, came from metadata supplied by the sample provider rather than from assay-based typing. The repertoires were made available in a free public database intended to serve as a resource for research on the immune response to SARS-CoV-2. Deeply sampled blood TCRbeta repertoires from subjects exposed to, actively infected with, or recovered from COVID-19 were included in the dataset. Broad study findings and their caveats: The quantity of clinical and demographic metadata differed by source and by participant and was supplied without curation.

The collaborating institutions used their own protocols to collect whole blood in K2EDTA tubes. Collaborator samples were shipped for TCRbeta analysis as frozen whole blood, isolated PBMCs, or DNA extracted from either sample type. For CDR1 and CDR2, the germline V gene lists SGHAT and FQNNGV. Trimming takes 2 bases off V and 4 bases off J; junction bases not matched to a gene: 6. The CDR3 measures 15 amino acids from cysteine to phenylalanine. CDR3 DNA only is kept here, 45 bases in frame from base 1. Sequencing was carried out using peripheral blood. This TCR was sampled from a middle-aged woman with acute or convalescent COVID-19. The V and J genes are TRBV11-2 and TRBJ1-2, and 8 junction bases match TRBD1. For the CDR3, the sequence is CASSLSMDRAYGYTF. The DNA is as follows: TGTGCCAGCAGCTTAAGTATGGACAGGGCCTATGGCTACACCTTC. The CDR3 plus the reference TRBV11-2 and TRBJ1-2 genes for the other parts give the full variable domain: EAGVAQSPRYKIIEKRQSVAFWCNPISGHATLYWYQQILGQGPKLLIQFQNNGVVDDSQLPKDRFSAERLKGVDSTLKIQPAKLEDSAVYLCASSLSMDRAYGYTFGSGTRLTVV.